These 6 T cell receptor beta chains originate from one sample sequenced in a study of B cell selection in AIRE deficiency. Repertoires were generated with immunoSEQ multiplex PCR, while TCRdb's copy carries only in-frame clones and drops some. The sample holds approximately 24,000 clones; about 95% are singletons and the top ten take about 0.17%. Conventional CD4 T cells were sorted as CD4+CD127+ cells. Sequencing was carried out using CD4+CD127+ conventional T cells sorted from PBMCs. Receptor source: a human donor in good health.

The genes are TRBV19 and TRBJ2-7; 8 bases line up with TRBD1. Unmatched junction bases numbered 2, after V lost 1 base and J lost 0 bases. CDR3 size: 15 residues. Per germline, CDR1 LNHDA and CDR2 SQIVND (reference sequence). The CDR3 sequence is CASSIGTGSSYEQYF. The DNA for the CDR3 is TGTGCCAGTAGTATAGGGACAGGGAGCTCCTACGAGCAGTACTTC. Combining the CDR3 with reference TRBV19 and TRBJ2-7 gives the whole variable domain DGGITQSPKYLFRKEGQNVTLSCEQNLNHDAMYWYRQDPGQGLRLIYYSQIVNDFQKGDIAEGYSVSREKKESFPLTVTSAQKNPTAFYLCASSIGTGSSYEQYFGPGTRLTVT.

The chain uses TRBV5-1 and TRBJ1-2; 7 bases are shared with TRBD1. The CDR3 contains 16 residues. After removal of 0 bases from V and 2 bases from J, the junction contained 7 bases not matched to a gene. Germline CDR1 SGHRS, CDR2 YFSETQ. The CDR3: CASSLGGQVLNYGYTF. The CDR3, as DNA: TGCGCCAGCAGCTTGGGAGGACAGGTTCTAAACTATGGCTACACCTTC.

V usage is TRBV5-1 and J usage is TRBJ1-1; D is ambiguous. CDR1 and CDR2 (germline): SGHRS, YFSETQ. V was cut by 1 base and J by 7 bases, with 11 bases left in between. The CDR3 sequence is 13 residues long. CDR3 amino acids: CASSLQPNGEAFF. CDR3 nucleotides: TGCGCCAGCAGCTTGCAACCGAACGGTGAAGCTTTCTTT.

The chain has TRBV10-3 and TRBJ2-5, with TRBD2 matching over 8 bases. V lost 6 bases, J lost 1 base, and 10 bases stayed unmatched. The CDR3 sequence is 16 residues long. Germline V gene data show CDR1 as ENHRY and CDR2 as SYGVKD. The CDR3 DNA follows: TGTGCCATCAGCCCGGCCCTAGCGGGCCTCCAAGAGACCCAGTACTTC. It is translated as CAISPALAGLQETQYF.

The rearrangement uses TRBV6-6 and TRBJ1-1; D perhaps matches TRBD1 (5 bases). The germline V and J ends were trimmed by 2 bases and 3 bases, with 13 bases remaining between them. CDR1 is MNHNY, CDR2 SVGAGI, per germline (reference sequence). The CDR3 is 15 amino acids. The DNA of the CDR3 is TGTGCCAGCAGTTACAGGGGAGGTTTGGACACTGAAGCTTTCTTT. Translating gives CASSYRGGLDTEAFF.

The CDR3 nucleotides read TGCGCCAGCAGCCAAAGGGCCTCCACAGATACGCAGTATTTT. Translated, it gives CASSQRASTDTQYF. The rearrangement links TRBV5-1 to TRBJ2-3, with D unclear. Germline values: CDR1 SGHRS, CDR2 YFSETQ. Between the trimmed V and J ends, which lost 4 bases and 2 bases, there was a span of 11 bases. The CDR3 is 14 amino acids. The variable domain in full, with the rest retrieved from reference TRBV5-1 and TRBJ2-3, is KAGVTQTPRYLIKTRGQQVTLSCSPISGHRSVSWYQQTPGQGLQFLFEYFSETQRNKGNFPGRFSGRQFSNSRSEMNVSTLELGDSALYLCASSQRASTDTQYFGPGTRLTVL.